This T cell receptor beta chain was captured in a study of T-cell memory formation after mild COVID-19. CDR1 is SGHRS, CDR2 YFSETQ, per germline. This CDR3 comprises 14 residues. Trimming shortened V by 0 bases and J by 7 bases, and 10 bases separated the two germline ends. The TCR alpha and TCR beta cDNA libraries, bearing sample barcodes and UMIs, were generated by 5'RACE using constant-segment primers. TCRdb used MiXCR to reprocess the 5' RACE reads, holding one entry per CDR3 protein. This sample has approximately 580,000 distinct CDR3 sequences; roughly 20% occur once, and the top ten carry 9.5% to 15%. As concerns this clonotype: The target antigen is unknown.

Study-wide results and limits: Cross-reactive memory seemingly joined, as some responding clones were found in pre-infection memory. Second-wave clones peaking on day 37 lacked confirmed SARS-CoV-2 specificity. Day 15 to 85 contracting clones showed balanced CD4/CD8; day 15 to 37 expanders favored CD4+.

J is TRBJ1-4 and V is TRBV5-1; D uncertain. Sample: PBMCs or a T cell subset sorted from them (not recorded which). This TCR was recovered from an adult woman who had mild COVID-19 (a few samples of this study predate the infection). Cell type and time point are not known. The DNA of the CDR3 is TGCGCCAGCAGCTTGGGAGTGAAAGGTGAAAAACTGTTTTTT. Its translation: CASSLGVKGEKLFF.